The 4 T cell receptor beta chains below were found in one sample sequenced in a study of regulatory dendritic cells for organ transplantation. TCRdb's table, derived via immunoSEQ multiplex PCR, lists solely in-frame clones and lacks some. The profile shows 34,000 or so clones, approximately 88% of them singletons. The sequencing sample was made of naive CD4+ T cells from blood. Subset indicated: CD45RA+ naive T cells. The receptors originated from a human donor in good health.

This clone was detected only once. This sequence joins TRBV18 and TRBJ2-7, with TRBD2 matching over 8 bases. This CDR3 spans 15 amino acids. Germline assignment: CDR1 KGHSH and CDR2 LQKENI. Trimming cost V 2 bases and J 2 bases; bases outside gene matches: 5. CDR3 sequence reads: CASSPGTSGPYEQYF. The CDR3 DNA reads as TGTGCCAGCTCACCAGGAACTAGCGGTCCCTACGAGCAGTACTTC.

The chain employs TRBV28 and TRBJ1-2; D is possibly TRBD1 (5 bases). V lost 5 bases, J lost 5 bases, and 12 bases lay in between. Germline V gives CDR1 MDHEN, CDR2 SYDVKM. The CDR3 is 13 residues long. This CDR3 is CASSLRDSYGYTF. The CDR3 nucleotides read TGTGCCAGCAGTCTCCGAGACAGTTATGGCTACACCTTC.

CDR3 region: CAWSVWRGLADTQYF. Here the CDR3 DNA reads TGTGCCTGGAGTGTTTGGCGGGGCCTCGCAGATACGCAGTATTTT. This chain uses TRBV30 with TRBJ2-3, with D possibly TRBD2 on 6 matching bases. In germline, CDR1 is GTSNPN, CDR2 SVGIG (reference sequence). The CDR3 covers 15 residues. V was shortened by 0 bases and J by 4 bases, with 14 bases between the two germline ends.

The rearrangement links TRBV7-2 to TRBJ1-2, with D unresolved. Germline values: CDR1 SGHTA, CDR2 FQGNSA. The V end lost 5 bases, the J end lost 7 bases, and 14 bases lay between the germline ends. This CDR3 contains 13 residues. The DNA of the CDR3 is TGTGCCAGCAGCCCATCCATTTATACTGGCTACACCTTC. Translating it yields CASSPSIYTGYTF.